The next 20 T cell receptor beta chains were all read from a single sample in a study of response to subunit inactivated influenza vaccine. MiXCR, run by TCRdb on the RT-PCR reads, gives a single entry per CDR3 protein. Among hundreds of thousands of distinct CDR3 sequences listed, approximately 11% were seen once. These data were also filed under a second study, of T cells expressing NK-cell markers. According to that study: TCR beta cDNA was made by 5'RACE template switching with UMIs.

The sample here was PBMCs from blood, taken on the day of vaccination. These receptors originate from a middle-aged man who received an inactivated influenza vaccine.

This clonotype has a handful of counts. The chain employs TRBV27 and TRBJ1-5; D is ambiguous. This CDR3 has 14 residues. The V end lost 4 bases, the J end lost 8 bases, and 15 bases lay between the germline ends. Germline CDR1 reads MNHEY; CDR2 reads SMNVEV (reference sequence). The CDR3 sequence: CASSWTGMQEPQHF. The CDR3 DNA follows: TGTGCCAGCAGTTGGACGGGTATGCAAGAGCCCCAGCATTTT.

This clonotype was seen many times. This chain links TRBV5-6 with TRBJ1-1, with a possible D match to TRBD1 (6 bases). Germline V gives CDR1 SGHDT, CDR2 YYEEEE. Trimming shortened V by 6 bases and J by 6 bases, and 15 bases separated the two germline ends. This CDR3 contains 13 residues. DNA for the CDR3: TGTGCCAGCACCTTCGCTCAGGGGTCTGAAGCTTTCTTT. It is translated as CASTFAQGSEAFF.

V gene TRBV7-2 combines with J gene TRBJ2-5, with D maybe TRBD1 (6 bases). V lost 3 bases, J lost 1 base, and 9 bases lay in between. The CDR3 has 14 residues. Germline assignment: CDR1 SGHTA and CDR2 FQGNSA. The CDR3 protein is CASSFQGSQETQYF. The CDR3 region has the DNA TGTGCCAGCAGCTTTCAGGGGAGCCAAGAGACCCAGTACTTC.

V usage is TRBV12-3 or TRBV12-4 and J usage is TRBJ2-2; TRBD1 or TRBD2 may be the D gene (5 bases each). The CDR3 covers 15 residues. The V end was cut by 6 bases, the J end by 1 base, with 12 bases between. The CDR3 is CASRPGRKNTGELFF. The CDR3 DNA is TGTGCCAGCAGACCGGGACGGAAGAACACCGGGGAGCTGTTTTTT.

The genes are TRBV7-2 and TRBJ1-1; D remains unclear. With 2 bases removed from V and 6 bases from J, the gap between germline ends came to 19 bases. The germline V gene encodes CDR1 SGHTA and CDR2 FQGNSA. This CDR3 spans 16 amino acids. CDR3 region: CASSLLIGVKFAEAFF. Here the CDR3 DNA reads TGTGCCAGCAGCTTATTGATTGGGGTGAAGTTCGCTGAAGCTTTCTTT.

The chain links TRBV3-1 to TRBJ1-1; D may be TRBD1 (5 bases). Germline loops: CDR1 LGHDT, CDR2 YNNKEL (reference sequence). The CDR3 contains 14 residues. V was cut by 3 bases and J by 2 bases, with 10 bases left in between. CDR3 coding DNA: TGTGCCAGCAGCCATTCGACAGAAAACACTGAAGCTTTCTTT. This sequence encodes CASSHSTENTEAFF.

The genes are TRBV5-5 and TRBJ1-4, with 9 bases lining up with TRBD1. The germline V gene encodes CDR1 SGHKS and CDR2 YYEKEE (reference sequence). The J segment lost 7 bases and the V segment lost 1 base, leaving 8 bases of the junction unmatched. The length of the CDR3 is 16 residues. DNA for the CDR3: TGTGCCAGCAGCTTGCCTACAGGGGGCGGAGGTGAAAAACTGTTTTTT. Translated, it gives CASSLPTGGGGEKLFF.

With respect to this clonotype: This may come from a read error, since a much larger clone is one base off. The chain recombines TRBV5-1 with TRBJ1-1; a possible D gene is TRBD1 (6 bases). Germline V CDR1 and CDR2: SGHRS, YFSETQ. The CDR3 has 14 residues. CDR3 residues: CTSSSDSKNTEAFF. The CDR3 DNA reads as TGCACCAGCAGCTCGGACAGTAAGAACACTGAAGCTTTCTTT.

This clonotype was detected many times. The V call is TRBV5-1, the J call TRBJ2-3, with TRBD2 identical over 8 bases. Germline CDR1 and CDR2: SGHRS and YFSETQ. The J segment lost 2 bases and the V segment lost 0 bases, leaving 5 bases of the junction unmatched. This CDR3 comprises 16 residues. CDR3 in DNA: TGCGCCAGCAGCTTGGTCGCGGGGGGTTTCACAGATACGCAGTATTTT. It codes for CASSLVAGGFTDTQYF.

This clonotype was seen a few times. The chain couples TRBV6-1 to TRBJ1-2; maybe TRBD1 (5 bases). Between the trimmed V and J ends, which lost 8 bases and 3 bases, there was a span of 13 bases. Germline CDR1 and CDR2: MNHNS and SASEGT. The CDR3 loop spans 13 amino acids. The CDR3 loop reads CASLTWGDYGYTF. The CDR3 bases are TGTGCCAGCTTAACCTGGGGGGACTATGGCTACACCTTC.

In this sample, this clonotype turned up many times. The chain links TRBV12-3 or TRBV12-4 to TRBJ2-5; no clear D. The V gene lost 0 bases and the J gene lost 5 bases, with 10 bases spanning the gap. The CDR3 has 14 residues. CDR3 nucleotide sequence: TGTGCCAGCAGTTTAGCGCAAAGGATTGAGACCCAGTACTTC. It codes for CASSLAQRIETQYF.

The chain uses TRBV4-3 and TRBJ1-1; TRBD1 agrees at 8 bases. CDR3 length: 14 amino acids. The ends lost 3 bases at V and 4 bases at J; junction bases unmatched: 4. In germline, CDR1 is LGHNA, CDR2 YSLEER. CDR3 nucleotide sequence: TGCGCCAGCAGCCAGGCAGGGGGCCTCACTGAAGCTTTCTTT. This codes for CASSQAGGLTEAFF.

This chain joins TRBV7-9 and TRBJ2-7, with D unresolved. The ends were cut back, 1 base at V and 7 bases at J, with 17 bases in the middle. CDR3 size: 15 residues. CDR1 and CDR2 from the germline V gene are SEHNR and FQNEAQ (reference sequence). CDR3 loop: CASSLGSAALREQYF. Here the CDR3 DNA reads TGTGCCAGCAGCTTAGGGTCGGCAGCCCTTCGGGAGCAGTACTTC.

The table lists this clonotype with a few counts. The J gene is TRBJ2-1, the V gene TRBV12-3 or TRBV12-4; 7 bases match TRBD2. The CDR3 loop spans 13 amino acids. V was clipped by 6 bases and J by 9 bases; unmatched bases: 8. CDR3 bases: TGTGCCAGCAGCCGGACTAGGACGGGTGAGCAGTTCTTC. It translates to CASSRTRTGEQFF.

The CDR3 protein is CASSQDWGNTQYF. The CDR3 nucleotides are TGCGCCAGCAGCCAAGATTGGGGGAATACGCAGTATTTT. This sequence joins TRBV4-3 and TRBJ2-3; either TRBD1 or TRBD2 may fit D (5 bases each). CDR1 is LGHNA and CDR2 is YSLEER in the germline V gene. Trimming shortened V by 0 bases and J by 7 bases, and 8 bases separated the two germline ends. The CDR3 length is 13 residues.

The chain carries TRBV7-2 and TRBJ2-3; D possibly corresponds to TRBD2 (6 bases). Trimming cost V 2 bases and J 5 bases, with 17 bases left between them. Germline values: CDR1 SGHTA, CDR2 FQGNSA. The CDR3 covers 16 residues. The DNA for the CDR3 is TGTGCCAGCAGCTTAACGGGGTCAGGGACTTTAGATACGCAGTATTTT. Amino acid sequence: CASSLTGSGTLDTQYF.

V gene TRBV3-1 combines with J gene TRBJ2-1; possible D gene TRBD2, 6 bases. CDR1 and CDR2 (germline): LGHDT, YNNKEL (reference sequence). The CDR3 length is 13 residues. Trimming pared 3 bases from V and 6 bases from J, leaving 9 bases between. This chain's CDR3 is CASSHGGTNEQFF. CDR3 DNA: TGTGCCAGCAGCCACGGGGGAACCAATGAGCAGTTCTTC.

V is TRBV18 and J is TRBJ2-5; D ambiguous. This CDR3 region has 14 residues. The germline V gene has CDR1 KGHSH and CDR2 LQKENI. V shed 8 bases and J shed 1 base, with 14 bases lying between them. The CDR3 nucleotides are TGTGCCAGCGAAGGAGACGGTGTCCAAGAGACCCAGTACTTC. It translates to CASEGDGVQETQYF.

The table lists this clonotype with a few counts. The chain couples TRBV20-1 to TRBJ2-7, with unresolved D. The CDR3 extends over 11 amino acids. CDR1 DFQATT and CDR2 SNEGSKA come from the germline V gene (reference sequence). Trimming took off 6 bases at V and 2 bases at J, with 8 bases between the two ends. CDR3 sequence reads: CSAPHPYEQYF. The CDR3 DNA reads as TGCAGTGCCCCCCACCCCTACGAGCAGTACTTC.

This clonotype was seen ten or more times. The chain couples TRBV20-1 to TRBJ1-5; D remains ambiguous. CDR3 length: 13 residues. In germline, CDR1 is DFQATT, CDR2 SNEGSKA (reference sequence). The V gene lost 3 bases and the J gene lost 5 bases, with 11 bases spanning the gap. CDR3 region: CSASSGSDQPQHF. CDR3 sequence (DNA): TGCAGTGCTAGTTCCGGCTCTGATCAGCCCCAGCATTTT.